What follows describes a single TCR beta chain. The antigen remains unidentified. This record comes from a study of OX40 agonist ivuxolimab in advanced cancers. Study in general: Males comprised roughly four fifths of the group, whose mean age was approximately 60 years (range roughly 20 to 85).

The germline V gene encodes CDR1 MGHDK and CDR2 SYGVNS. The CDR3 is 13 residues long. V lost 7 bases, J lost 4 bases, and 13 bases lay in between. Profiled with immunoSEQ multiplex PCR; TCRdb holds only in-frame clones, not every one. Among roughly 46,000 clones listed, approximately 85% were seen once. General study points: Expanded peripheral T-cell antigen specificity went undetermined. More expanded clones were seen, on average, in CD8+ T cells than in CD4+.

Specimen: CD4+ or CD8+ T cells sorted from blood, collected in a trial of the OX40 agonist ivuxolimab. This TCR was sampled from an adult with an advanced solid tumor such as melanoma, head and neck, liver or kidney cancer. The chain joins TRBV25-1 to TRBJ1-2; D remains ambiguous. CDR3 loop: CASKGPSPYGYTF. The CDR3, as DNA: TGTGCCAGCAAAGGTCCGTCCCCCTATGGCTACACCTTC.